Included here is one TCR beta chain sequence, with context. Its antigen is undetermined. The investigators reverse transcribed all of the isolated RNA, so they sequenced expressed TCRB transcripts. Approximately 3.7 million reads per sample on average were obtained from naive, central memory and regulatory T cell samples. Using immunoSEQ multiplex PCR, the repertoire was profiled, and TCRdb retains in-frame clones only, with some absent. This sample carries roughly 400,000 clones, around 16% of them seen once, and the ten largest clones take approximately 0.02%. The V segment lost 3 bases and the J segment 12 bases; nucleotides outside the gene matches: 2. CDR3 length: 12 residues. Germline values: CDR1 MDHEN, CDR2 SYDVKM. This entry comes from a study of beta chain features in type 1 diabetes. Study information: The number of sorted cells examined across all samples was around 98 million. Study results and caveats: It was not settled here whether HLA type affects TCRB rearrangement. Shorter TCRB CDR3s, moderately but significantly so, marked every one of the four CD4+ subsets in Type 1 diabetes patients.

The rearrangement links TRBV28 to TRBJ2-1; 10 bases map to TRBD1. Sample: naive CD4+ T cells from blood. The receptor was isolated from a woman under 30 in good health. The CDR3 protein is CASSLGQGRQFF. The CDR3, as DNA: TGTGCCAGCAGTTTGGGACAGGGGAGGCAGTTCTTC.